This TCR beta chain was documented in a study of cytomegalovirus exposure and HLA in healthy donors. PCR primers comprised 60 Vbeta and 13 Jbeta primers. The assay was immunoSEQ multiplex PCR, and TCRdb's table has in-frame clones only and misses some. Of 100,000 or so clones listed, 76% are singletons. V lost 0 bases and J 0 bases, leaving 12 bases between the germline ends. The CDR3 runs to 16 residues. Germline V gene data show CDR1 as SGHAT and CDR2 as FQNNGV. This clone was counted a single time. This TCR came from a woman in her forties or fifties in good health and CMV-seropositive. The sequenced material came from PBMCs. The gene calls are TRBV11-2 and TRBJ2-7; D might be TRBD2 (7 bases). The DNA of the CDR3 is TGTGCCAGCAGCTTAGACAGGGGCGGGAGCTCCTACGAGCAGTACTTC. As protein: CASSLDRGGSSYEQYF.